Below, 10 T cell receptor beta chains from the same sample are listed, as sequenced in a study of cytomegalovirus exposure and HLA in healthy donors (dated by TCRdb to 2016 to 2017). The library was produced with the immunoSEQ multiplex PCR assay. The multiplex PCR relied on a mix of 60 forward primers for TCR Vbeta segments and 13 reverse primers for TCR Jbeta segments. As stored in TCRdb, this immuneACCESS dataset retains in-frame rearrangements with V and J assigned. A fraction of the clones does not appear; measured against another copy, unresolved V genes explain less than half of the discrepancy, and the remainder lacks a known reason. This sample has 150,000 to 200,000 clones in its table, and 65% to 70% of those were observed once. The ten top clones hold around 4.5% of the sample. The sequencing input was PBMCs. These receptor sequences come from a woman aged 18-29 years in good health and CMV-seropositive.

The chain joins TRBV10-1 to TRBJ2-1; the match to TRBD2 covers 9 bases. The germline gives CDR1 WNHNN, CDR2 SYGVQD (reference sequence). The CDR3 is 14 amino acids. Trimming removed 7 bases from V and 7 bases from J; junction bases left unmatched: 8. CDR3 bases: TGCGCCAGCAAGCGGGGGGCAGCACGGAATGAGCAGTTCTTC. Translating it yields CASKRGAARNEQFF.

This clone is a singleton in its sample. CDR3 DNA: TGTGCCTGGAGTGCAGGGGTGCTTACTAATGAGCAGTACTTC. Translating it yields CAWSAGVLTNEQYF. V and J are TRBV30 and TRBJ2-7, with D possibly TRBD1 on 6 matching bases. Trimming removed 1 base from V and 7 bases from J, with 17 bases in between. From germline, CDR1 is GTSNPN and CDR2 SVGIG (reference sequence). CDR3 size: 14 residues.

The chain links TRBV29-1 to TRBJ2-1; TRBD2 matches 8 bases. Germline values: CDR1 SQVTM, CDR2 ANQGSEA. The CDR3 has 14 residues. In DNA form, the CDR3 reads TGCAGTCCGTGGGCAGCGGGGGCAGACAATGAGCAGTTCTTC. Its protein is CSPWAAGADNEQFF.

The chain is built from TRBV19 and TRBJ1-1; tentatively, D is TRBD1 (5 bases). Between the trimmed V and J ends, which lost 7 bases and 4 bases, there was a span of 19 bases. Germline values: CDR1 LNHDA, CDR2 SQIVND (reference sequence). The CDR3 runs to 15 residues. CDR3 bases: TGTGCCAGTATTTCAAATCCACGGGGGTCCACTGAAGCTTTCTTT. Residues: CASISNPRGSTEAFF.

The chain employs TRBV28 and TRBJ1-2; D perhaps matches TRBD1 (5 bases). This CDR3 is built from 16 residues. V was cut by 5 bases and J by 1 base, with 17 bases left in between. Germline V gene lookup returns CDR1 MDHEN and CDR2 SYDVKM. The CDR3 protein is CASSPRQIHNNYGYTF. The CDR3 DNA sequence: TGTGCCAGCAGTCCCCGACAGATCCACAATAACTATGGCTACACCTTC.

This chain uses TRBV14 with TRBJ1-4; 9 bases agree with TRBD1. Germline V gene lookup returns CDR1 SGHDN and CDR2 FVKESK. CDR3 length equals 17 residues. Trimming removed 1 base from V and 7 bases from J; junction bases left unmatched: 10. CDR3 coding DNA: TGTGCCAGCAGCCAAGGCCCCGACAGGGGGGAGGTTGAAAAACTGTTTTTT. Translated: CASSQGPDRGEVEKLFF.

The chain couples TRBV7-3 to TRBJ1-5; D possibly corresponds to TRBD1 (5 bases). CDR1 is SGHTA, CDR2 FQGTGA, per germline. Trimming took off 2 bases at V and 3 bases at J, with 17 bases between the two ends. The CDR3 is made up of 17 amino acids. In nucleotides, the CDR3 is TGTGCCAGCAGCTTATCGAATAGTAGGGGCGTCAATCAGCCCCAGCATTTT. This sequence encodes CASSLSNSRGVNQPQHF.

V gene TRBV18 combines with J gene TRBJ2-1, with TRBD1 identical over 7 bases. Germline V gene sequence: CDR1 KGHSH, CDR2 LQKENI. V was clipped by 5 bases and J by 5 bases; unmatched bases: 9. This CDR3 comprises 15 residues. CDR3 in amino acids: CASSNLDRANNEQFF. DNA for the CDR3: TGTGCCAGCTCAAACCTCGACAGGGCCAACAATGAGCAGTTCTTC.

The rearrangement joins TRBV28 to TRBJ2-7; 8 positions agree with TRBD1. From germline, CDR1 is MDHEN and CDR2 SYDVKM. The length of the CDR3 is 13 residues. J was trimmed by 4 bases and V by 8 bases; bases with no gene match: 7. In DNA form, the CDR3 reads TGTGCCAGCTCAGGGGGCGCGGGTTACGAGCAGTACTTC. Protein: CASSGGAGYEQYF. The full variable domain, rest sourced from reference TRBV28 and TRBJ2-7, is DVKVTQSSRYLVKRTGEKVFLECVQDMDHENMFWYRQDPGLGLRLIYFSYDVKMKEKGDIPEGYSVSREKKERFSLILESASTNQTSMYLCASSGGAGYEQYFGPGTRLTVT.

The chain has TRBV5-6 and TRBJ1-2; tentative D call: TRBD1 (6 bases). The V gene lost 0 bases and the J gene lost 9 bases, with 9 bases spanning the gap. From germline, CDR1 is SGHDT and CDR2 YYEEEE. CDR3 size: 12 residues. The CDR3 DNA reads as TGTGCCAGCAGCTTGGAGGGGGTCCGCTACACCTTC. Protein product: CASSLEGVRYTF.